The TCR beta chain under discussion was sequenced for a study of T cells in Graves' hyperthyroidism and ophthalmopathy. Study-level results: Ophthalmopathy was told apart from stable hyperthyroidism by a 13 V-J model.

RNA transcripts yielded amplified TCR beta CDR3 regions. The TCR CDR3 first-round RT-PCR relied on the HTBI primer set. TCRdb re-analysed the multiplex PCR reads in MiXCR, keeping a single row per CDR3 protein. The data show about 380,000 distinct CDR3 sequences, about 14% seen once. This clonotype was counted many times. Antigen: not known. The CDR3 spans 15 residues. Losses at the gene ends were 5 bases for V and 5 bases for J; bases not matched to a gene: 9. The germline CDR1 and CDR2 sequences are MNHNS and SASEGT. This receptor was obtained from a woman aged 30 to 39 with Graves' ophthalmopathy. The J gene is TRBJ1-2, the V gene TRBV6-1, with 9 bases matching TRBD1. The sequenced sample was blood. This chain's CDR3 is CASSLFRDREYGYTF. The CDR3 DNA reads TGTGCCAGCAGTTTATTCCGGGACAGGGAGTATGGCTACACCTTC.